This entry lists 25 T cell receptor beta chains sequenced from one sample in a study of T cell changes during pregnancy in multiple sclerosis (dated by TCRdb to between 2018 and 2021). The library was prepared using the immunoSEQ multiplex PCR assay. Entries here come from immuneACCESS through TCRdb and include only in-frame sequences with V and J called. Some clones fail to appear in such tables; in the studies checked, an unresolved V gene covers under half of the shortfall, and the cause of the remainder is unknown. The sample table records around 99,000 clones; around 92% of these occur just once. In total, the top ten clones hold roughly 0.82% of the sample. This material consisted of peripheral blood, taken in the third trimester of pregnancy. The receptors come from a female donor in good health, enrolled as a control in a pregnancy study.

The rearrangement joins TRBV7-2 to TRBJ2-2; 7 nucleotides align to TRBD2. V lost 6 bases and J lost 6; bases outside the gene matches: 7. CDR1 is SGHTA, CDR2 FQGNSA, per germline. This CDR3 is built from 14 residues. CDR3 sequence (DNA): TGTGCCAGCAGTCCATATGGGGGGGCCGGGGAGCTGTTTTTT. Translation: CASSPYGGAGELFF.

This rearrangement joins TRBV5-5 to TRBJ2-6; weak D call: TRBD1 (5 bases). CDR3 length: 17 amino acids. Trimming removed 0 bases from V and 0 bases from J, with 10 bases in between. Germline V gives CDR1 SGHKS, CDR2 YYEKEE (reference sequence). CDR3 region: CASSLGQGISGANVLTF. The CDR3 nucleotides are TGTGCCAGCAGCTTGGGGCAGGGAATCTCTGGGGCCAACGTCCTGACTTTC.

V and J are TRBV9 and TRBJ2-7; D ambiguous. CDR3 length equals 15 residues. Germline V gene sequence: CDR1 SGDLS, CDR2 YYNGEE. The V end lost 0 bases, the J end lost 5 bases, and 15 bases lay between the germline ends. The DNA of the CDR3 is TGTGCCAGCAGCGTAGGAAGGAGCTCTGCCAACGAGCAGTACTTC. It translates to CASSVGRSSANEQYF.

The chain employs TRBV9 and TRBJ2-7; 8 nucleotides align to TRBD1. With V trimmed by 3 bases and J by 1 base, 3 bases remained unmatched. In germline, CDR1 is SGDLS, CDR2 YYNGEE. The CDR3 covers 14 residues. The DNA for the CDR3 is TGTGCCAGCAGCGAAACAGGGGGTTCCTACGAGCAGTACTTC. Protein product: CASSETGGSYEQYF.

This chain joins TRBV5-1 and TRBJ2-5, with D tentatively TRBD1 (6 bases). The tail of the sequence fits TRBJ2-7 better, so the J call may be wrong. Germline assignment: CDR1 SGHRS and CDR2 YFSETQ. The CDR3 covers 13 residues. In DNA form, the CDR3 reads TGCGCCAGCGGGCAGACAGGCTCCTACGAGCAGTACTTC. It is translated as CASGQTGSYEQYF.

The CDR3 protein is CASRQVGSYEQYF. CDR3 sequence (DNA): TGTGCCAGCCGACAGGTCGGCTCCTACGAGCAGTACTTC. The rearrangement uses TRBV6-5 and TRBJ2-7, with D maybe TRBD1 (6 bases). This CDR3 is 13 amino acids long. CDR1 and CDR2 (germline): MNHEY, SVGAGI. Deletions cut 8 bases from V and 0 bases from J, with 11 bases between.

V and J are TRBV11-2 and TRBJ2-5; 14 bases fit TRBD2. Looked up from germline, CDR1 is SGHAT and CDR2 is FQNNGV. With V trimmed by 2 bases and J by 5 bases, 7 bases remained unmatched. CDR3 length: 17 residues. CDR3 nucleotides: TGTGCCAGCAGCTTACCCGGGACTAGCGGGGGTAGGGAGACCCAGTACTTC. Amino acid sequence: CASSLPGTSGGRETQYF. The whole variable domain, filled in from reference TRBV11-2 and TRBJ2-5, reads EAGVAQSPRYKIIEKRQSVAFWCNPISGHATLYWYQQILGQGPKLLIQFQNNGVVDDSQLPKDRFSAERLKGVDSTLKIQPAKLEDSAVYLCASSLPGTSGGRETQYFGPGTRLLVL.

The rearrangement joins TRBV9 to TRBJ2-7; D is uncertain. Trimming took off 0 bases at V and 6 bases at J, with 13 bases between the two ends. This CDR3 spans 14 amino acids. Per the germline V gene, CDR1 is SGDLS and CDR2 is YYNGEE. The CDR3 nucleotides are TGTGCCAGCAGCGTAGGCGGATATTCCCTCGAGCAGTACTTC. Translating gives CASSVGGYSLEQYF.

The count of this clone is one. The genes are TRBV5-6 and TRBJ1-3, with D possibly matching TRBD1 (5 bases). Germline CDR1 and CDR2: SGHDT and YYEEEE. Trimming cost V 0 bases and J 0 bases, with 10 bases left between them. The CDR3 runs to 16 residues. CDR3 nucleotide sequence: TGTGCCAGCAGCTTGGTAGGACACTCCTCTGGAAACACCATATATTTT. It translates to CASSLVGHSSGNTIYF.

V is TRBV6-6 and J is TRBJ2-5; tentatively, D is TRBD2 (6 bases). Trimming pared 8 bases from V and 1 base from J, leaving 20 bases between. This CDR3 contains 16 residues. Germline values: CDR1 MNHNY, CDR2 SVGAGI (reference sequence). This CDR3 is CASFVSGGVSQETQYF. CDR3 coding DNA: TGTGCCAGCTTCGTAAGTGGAGGGGTTAGCCAAGAGACCCAGTACTTC.

The chain carries TRBV2 and TRBJ2-2; 9 nucleotides align to TRBD1. After removal of 4 bases from V and 6 bases from J, the junction contained 3 bases not matched to a gene. The CDR3 length is 14 residues. From germline, CDR1 is SNHLY and CDR2 FYNNEI. CDR3: CASSVRDRAGELFF. Here the CDR3 DNA reads TGTGCCAGCAGTGTAAGGGACAGGGCCGGGGAGCTGTTTTTT.

The chain joins TRBV7-9 to TRBJ2-1; the match to TRBD2 covers 9 bases. The V gene end was trimmed by 3 bases and the J gene end by 5 bases; junction bases not matched to a gene: 5. This CDR3 region has 15 residues. Germline assignment: CDR1 SEHNR and CDR2 FQNEAQ (reference sequence). The CDR3 is CASSFLAGIDNEQFF. CDR3 DNA sequence: TGTGCCAGCAGCTTCCTAGCGGGGATTGACAATGAGCAGTTCTTC. Full variable domain (missing parts from reference TRBV7-9 and TRBJ2-1): DTGVSQNPRHKITKRGQNVTFRCDPISEHNRLYWYRQTLGQGPEFLTYFQNEAQLEKSRLLSDRFSAERPKGSFSTLEIQRTEQGDSAMYLCASSFLAGIDNEQFFGPGTRLTVL.

The gene calls are TRBV6-1 and TRBJ1-1; weak D call: TRBD1 (6 bases). V lost 2 bases and J 4 bases, leaving 11 bases between the germline ends. The CDR3 is 14 residues long. Germline V CDR1 and CDR2: MNHNS, SASEGT. The CDR3 coding sequence is TGTGCCAGCAGTGAAACAGGGTTGCTCACTGAAGCTTTCTTT. Translated, it gives CASSETGLLTEAFF.

This chain connects TRBV7-3 to TRBJ2-1; D not certain. Trimming took off 2 bases at V and 7 bases at J, with 9 bases between the two ends. Germline V CDR1 and CDR2: SGHTA, FQGTGA. The CDR3 extends over 13 amino acids. CDR3 sequence reads: CASSLATENEQFF. In DNA, the CDR3 is TGTGCCAGCAGCTTAGCTACTGAAAATGAGCAGTTCTTC.

V usage is TRBV11-3 and J usage is TRBJ1-5; D is unresolved. Germline lookup yields CDR1 SGHNT and CDR2 YENEEA. The V and J ends lost 3 bases and 5 bases respectively, with 8 bases between them. The length of the CDR3 is 13 residues. For the CDR3, the DNA is TGTGCCAGCAGCTTGAACAGAGATCAGCCCCAGCATTTT. Residues: CASSLNRDQPQHF.

This chain connects TRBV5-5 to TRBJ1-3; D remains ambiguous. Germline assignment: CDR1 SGHKS and CDR2 YYEKEE (reference sequence). CDR3 length: 14 amino acids. Trimming cost V 3 bases and J 0 bases, with 7 bases left between them. As DNA, the CDR3 is TGTGCCAGCAGCTCACTCTTCTCTGGAAACACCATATATTTT. Translating gives CASSSLFSGNTIYF.

In this sample, this clone turned up a few times. The rearrangement joins TRBV7-9 to TRBJ1-3, with D perhaps TRBD1 (5 bases). The CDR3 is 15 residues long. Trimming took off 1 base at V and 2 bases at J, with 9 bases between the two ends. In germline, CDR1 is SEHNR, CDR2 FQNEAQ (reference sequence). The chain's CDR3 is CASSLVGAAGNTIYF. The CDR3 DNA reads TGTGCCAGCAGCTTAGTAGGGGCGGCTGGAAACACCATATATTTT. Full variable domain (outside the CDR3, taken from reference TRBV7-9 and TRBJ1-3): DTGVSQNPRHKITKRGQNVTFRCDPISEHNRLYWYRQTLGQGPEFLTYFQNEAQLEKSRLLSDRFSAERPKGSFSTLEIQRTEQGDSAMYLCASSLVGAAGNTIYFGEGSWLTVV.

This chain uses TRBV19 with TRBJ1-4; 9 bases align to TRBD1. From germline, CDR1 is LNHDA and CDR2 SQIVND (reference sequence). V gave up 5 bases and J gave up 3 bases; unmatched junction bases: 10. The CDR3 totals 17 residues. The CDR3 loop is CASSPLYRGRPNEKLFF. The DNA for the CDR3 is TGTGCCAGTAGTCCTCTTTACAGGGGGCGACCTAATGAAAAACTGTTTTTT.

The V gene is TRBV7-3, the J gene TRBJ2-2, with TRBD2 matching over 9 bases. Trimming took 6 bases from V and 3 from J; bases not matched to a gene: 8. CDR1 SGHTA and CDR2 FQGTGA come from the germline V gene. The CDR3 sequence is 16 residues long. The CDR3 nucleotides are TGTGCCAGCAGGTCCCTCGCGGGGGGGTACACCGGGGAGCTGTTTTTT. It is translated as CASRSLAGGYTGELFF.

The rearrangement links TRBV7-2 to TRBJ2-2; no clear D. The CDR3 contains 16 residues. Trimming removed 5 bases at V and 1 base at J, with 14 bases between. Germline CDR1 and CDR2: SGHTA and FQGNSA. The CDR3 nucleotides are TGTGCCAGCAGCCGAATCGCAGCAGGGAACACCGGGGAGCTGTTTTTT. It yields the protein CASSRIAAGNTGELFF.

This clone has just one count. This sequence joins TRBV4-3 and TRBJ1-5, with D perhaps matching TRBD1 (6 bases). V was cut by 3 bases and J by 2 bases, with 11 bases left in between. The CDR3 covers 15 residues. The germline V gene encodes CDR1 LGHNA and CDR2 YSLEER. CDR3 region: CASSQNAGGNQPQHF. The CDR3, as DNA: TGCGCCAGCAGCCAGAATGCAGGGGGCAATCAGCCCCAGCATTTT.

This chain connects TRBV11-2 to TRBJ2-4; D is perhaps TRBD2 (6 bases). Germline lookup yields CDR1 SGHAT and CDR2 FQNNGV. The length of the CDR3 is 14 residues. V was shortened by 2 bases and J by 3 bases, with 8 bases between the two germline ends. This chain's CDR3 is CASSLRGLKNIQYF. CDR3 nucleotides: TGTGCCAGCAGCTTAAGGGGACTCAAAAACATTCAGTACTTC.

The chain employs TRBV4-3 and TRBJ1-2; 8 bases align to TRBD1. Germline V gene lookup returns CDR1 LGHNA and CDR2 YSLEER. This CDR3 region has 17 residues. V lost 0 bases, J lost 4 bases, and 10 bases stayed unmatched. CDR3 loop: CASSQDKTGERLYGYTF. The CDR3, as DNA: TGCGCCAGCAGCCAAGATAAGACAGGGGAGAGGCTCTATGGCTACACCTTC.

This clone was seen a single time. V usage is TRBV10-3 and J usage is TRBJ2-1, with 10 nucleotides matching TRBD2. Germline V gene lookup returns CDR1 ENHRY and CDR2 SYGVKD. This CDR3 is 18 amino acids long. The V gene end was trimmed by 7 bases and the J gene end by 0 bases; junction bases not matched to a gene: 12. The CDR3 here is CAIMGSGGTASSYNEQFF. The DNA of the CDR3 is TGTGCCATCATGGGTAGCGGGGGGACGGCGAGCTCCTACAATGAGCAGTTCTTC.

The chain recombines TRBV14 with TRBJ2-3, with D perhaps TRBD1 (5 bases). The V gene lost 1 base and the J gene lost 6 bases, with 14 bases spanning the gap. Per germline, CDR1 SGHDN and CDR2 FVKESK. This CDR3 is 15 amino acids long. DNA of the CDR3: TGTGCCAGCAGCCAAGGGGGCTGGGTCGCTGATACGCAGTATTTT. Its protein is CASSQGGWVADTQYF.